This entry concerns a single TCR beta chain. Its antigen is as yet unknown. This entry belongs to a study of T-cell reconstitution after alpha-beta-depleted transplantation in children. General observations from the study: TCRbeta diversity was high at day 60 in some patients (a result of surviving recipient T cells and thymic progenitors). Diversity and T-cell counts at one year after transplant derived mostly from new T cells.

The authors prepared the TCRbeta library with unique molecular identifiers. TCRdb re-called the PCR reads with MiXCR, one entry per CDR3 protein. This sample has roughly 50,000 distinct CDR3 sequences; roughly 46% occur once, and the top ten carry 95% to 98%. This CDR3 region has 13 residues. Trimming cost V 8 bases and J 7 bases; bases outside gene matches: 4. Germline V gives CDR1 ENHRY, CDR2 SYGVKD. The sequence derives from a male patient younger than 18 who had a stem cell transplant for acute lymphoblastic leukemia, so the T cells may come from the graft donor. The sample was PBMCs, mostly from graft donor cells, taken 360 days after TCRalphabeta/CD19-depleted stem cell transplant. The chain uses TRBV10-3 and TRBJ2-1; 11 bases fit TRBD2. The CDR3 DNA sequence: TGTGCCATCTATAGCGGGAGGGAGAATGAGCAGTTCTTC. Protein product: CAIYSGRENEQFF.